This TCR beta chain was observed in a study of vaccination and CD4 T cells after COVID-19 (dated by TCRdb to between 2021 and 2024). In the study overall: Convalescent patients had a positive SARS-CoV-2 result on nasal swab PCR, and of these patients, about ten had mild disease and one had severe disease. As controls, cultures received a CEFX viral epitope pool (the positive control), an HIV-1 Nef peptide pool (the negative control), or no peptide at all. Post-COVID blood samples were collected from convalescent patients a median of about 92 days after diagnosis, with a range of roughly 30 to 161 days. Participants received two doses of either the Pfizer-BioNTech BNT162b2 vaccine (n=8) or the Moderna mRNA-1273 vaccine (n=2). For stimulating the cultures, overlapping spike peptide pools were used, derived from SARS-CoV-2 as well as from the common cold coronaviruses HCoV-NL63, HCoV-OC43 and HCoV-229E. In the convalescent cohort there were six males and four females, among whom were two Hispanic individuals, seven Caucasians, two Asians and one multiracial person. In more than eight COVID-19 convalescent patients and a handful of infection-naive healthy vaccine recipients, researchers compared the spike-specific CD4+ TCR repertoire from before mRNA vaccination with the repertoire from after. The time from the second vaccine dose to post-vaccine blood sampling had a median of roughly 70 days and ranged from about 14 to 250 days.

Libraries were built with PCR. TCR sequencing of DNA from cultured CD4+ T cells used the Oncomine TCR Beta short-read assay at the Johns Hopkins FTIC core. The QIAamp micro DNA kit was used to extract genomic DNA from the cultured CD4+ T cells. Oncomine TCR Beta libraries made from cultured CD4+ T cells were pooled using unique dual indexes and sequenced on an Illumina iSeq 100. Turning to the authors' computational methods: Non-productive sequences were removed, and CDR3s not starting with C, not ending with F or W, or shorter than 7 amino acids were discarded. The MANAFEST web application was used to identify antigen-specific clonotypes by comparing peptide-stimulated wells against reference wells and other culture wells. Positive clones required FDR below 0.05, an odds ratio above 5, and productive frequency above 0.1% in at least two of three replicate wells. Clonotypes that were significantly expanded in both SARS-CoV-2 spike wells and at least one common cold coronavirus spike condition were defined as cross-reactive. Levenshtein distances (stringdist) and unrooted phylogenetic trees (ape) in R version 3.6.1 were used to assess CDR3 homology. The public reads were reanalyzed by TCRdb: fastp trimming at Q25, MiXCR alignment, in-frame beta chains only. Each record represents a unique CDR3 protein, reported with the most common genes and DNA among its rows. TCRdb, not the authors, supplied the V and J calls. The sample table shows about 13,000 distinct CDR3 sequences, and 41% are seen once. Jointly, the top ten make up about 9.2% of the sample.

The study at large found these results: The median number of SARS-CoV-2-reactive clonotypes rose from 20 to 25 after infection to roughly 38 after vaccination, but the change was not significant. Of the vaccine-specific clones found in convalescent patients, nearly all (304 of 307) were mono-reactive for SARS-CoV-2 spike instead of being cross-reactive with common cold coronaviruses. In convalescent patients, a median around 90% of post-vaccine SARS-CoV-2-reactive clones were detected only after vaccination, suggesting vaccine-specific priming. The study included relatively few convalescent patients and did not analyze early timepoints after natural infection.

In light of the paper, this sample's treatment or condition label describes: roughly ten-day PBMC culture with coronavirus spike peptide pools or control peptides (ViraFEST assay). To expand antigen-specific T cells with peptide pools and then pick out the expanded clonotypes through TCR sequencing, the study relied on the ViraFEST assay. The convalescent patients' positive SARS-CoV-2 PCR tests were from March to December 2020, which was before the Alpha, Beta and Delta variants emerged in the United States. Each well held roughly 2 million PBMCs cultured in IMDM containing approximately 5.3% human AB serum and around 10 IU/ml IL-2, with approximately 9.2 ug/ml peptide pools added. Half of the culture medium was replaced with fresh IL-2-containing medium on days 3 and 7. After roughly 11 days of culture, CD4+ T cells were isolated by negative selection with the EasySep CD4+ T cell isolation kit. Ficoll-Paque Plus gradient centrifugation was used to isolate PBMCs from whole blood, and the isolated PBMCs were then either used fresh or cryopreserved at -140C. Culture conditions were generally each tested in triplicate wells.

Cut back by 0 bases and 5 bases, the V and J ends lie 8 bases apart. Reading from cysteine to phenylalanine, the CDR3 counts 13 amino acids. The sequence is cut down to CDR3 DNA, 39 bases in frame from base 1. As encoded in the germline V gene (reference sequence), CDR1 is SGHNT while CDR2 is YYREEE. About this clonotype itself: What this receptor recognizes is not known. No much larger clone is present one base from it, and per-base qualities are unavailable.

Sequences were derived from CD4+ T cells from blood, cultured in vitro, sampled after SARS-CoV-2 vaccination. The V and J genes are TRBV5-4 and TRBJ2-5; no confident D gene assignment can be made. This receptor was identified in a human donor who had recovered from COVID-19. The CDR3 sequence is CASSLARSETQYF. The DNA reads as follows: TGTGCCAGCAGCTTGGCTAGGTCTGAGACCCAGTACTTC.